This T cell receptor (beta chain) is drawn from a study of OX40 agonist ivuxolimab in advanced cancers. Study results and caveats: Expanded peripheral T cell antigen specificity was not determined.

CDR1 is MNHNS, CDR2 SASEGT, per germline. The CDR3 consists of 15 residues. The V and J ends lost 3 bases and 4 bases respectively, with 13 bases between them. Concerning this clone: As yet, its antigen is unknown.

Sequenced by immunoSEQ multiplex PCR; TCRdb stores in-frame clones only, minus some. Counted here are some 70,000 clones, approximately 90% occurring once; the ten biggest clones make up around 8.2%. This clonotype was obtained from an adult with an advanced solid tumor such as melanoma, head and neck, liver or kidney cancer. The V and J genes are TRBV6-1 and TRBJ1-3; tentatively, D is TRBD1 (5 bases). The sequencing used CD4+ or CD8+ T cells sorted from blood, collected in a trial of the OX40 agonist ivuxolimab. The CDR3 coding sequence is TGTGCCAGCAGTGATCGGCAGGGACGAGGAAACACCATATATTTT. Its protein product is CASSDRQGRGNTIYF.